These 21 T cell receptor beta chains share one sample of origin, sequenced in a study of cytomegalovirus exposure and HLA in healthy donors. PCR employed 60 Vbeta and 13 Jbeta primers. Using immunoSEQ multiplex PCR, the repertoire was profiled, and TCRdb retains in-frame clones only, with some absent. The table records 150,000 or so clones, roughly 80% of them present only once. Sequenced: PBMCs. These receptor sequences come from a man between 18 and 29 years old in good health and CMV-seronegative.

The V and J genes are TRBV2 and TRBJ1-1, with D possibly being TRBD1 (6 bases). CDR1 and CDR2 from the germline V gene are SNHLY and FYNNEI. V shed 7 bases and J shed 5 bases, with 14 bases lying between them. This CDR3 region has 13 residues. CDR3 in amino acids: CASIGQSLTEAFF. CDR3 in DNA: TGTGCCAGCATTGGACAGAGTCTAACTGAAGCTTTCTTT.

The V call is TRBV7-3, the J call TRBJ1-1; 10 nucleotides agree with TRBD1. With 3 bases clipped from V and 3 bases from J, the junction kept 1 base outside the gene matches. Germline-derived CDR1 and CDR2 are SGHTA and FQGTGA. The CDR3 has 14 amino acids. This CDR3 reads CASSLGQGHTEAFF. In nucleotides, the CDR3 is TGTGCCAGCAGCTTGGGACAGGGGCACACTGAAGCTTTCTTT.

This chain links TRBV6-6 with TRBJ1-4; tentative D call: TRBD1 (5 bases). The germline V and J ends were trimmed by 6 bases and 5 bases, with 10 bases remaining between them. The CDR3 is 13 residues long. Germline CDR1 and CDR2: MNHNY and SVGAGI (reference sequence). The CDR3 region has the DNA TGTGCCAGCAGGGTGACAGACAATGAAAAACTGTTTTTT. The encoded protein is CASRVTDNEKLFF.

This clone came up once. V gene TRBV7-8 combines with J gene TRBJ2-7; D perhaps matches TRBD2 (6 bases). The CDR3 spans 16 residues. Germline CDR1 reads SGHVS; CDR2 reads FQNEAQ. Trimming took 5 bases from V and 3 from J, leaving 20 bases between them. The CDR3 nucleotides are TGTGCCAGCAGCCGTTCCGTGGGCCTGGGGGGCTACGAGCAGTACTTC. Its protein is CASSRSVGLGGYEQYF. The complete variable domain, with remaining parts taken from reference TRBV7-8 and TRBJ2-7, reads GAGVSQSPRYKVAKRGQDVALRCDPISGHVSLFWYQQALGQGPEFLTYFQNEAQLDKSGLPSDRFFAERPEGSVSTLKIQRTQQEDSAVYLCASSRSVGLGGYEQYFGPGTRLTVT.

The J gene is TRBJ1-2, the V gene TRBV6-1; D not resolved. The germline V and J ends were trimmed by 6 bases and 8 bases, with 16 bases remaining between them. This CDR3 is 13 amino acids long. The V gene's germline CDR1 is MNHNS and CDR2 SASEGT. The CDR3 loop reads CASSPSRGNGYTF. In nucleotides, the CDR3 is TGTGCCAGCAGCCCTAGTCGGGGTAACGGCTACACCTTC.

The chain links TRBV5-1 to TRBJ2-5; tentatively, D is TRBD2 (6 bases). The CDR3 length is 13 residues. V lost 4 bases, J lost 5 bases, and 12 bases lay in between. CDR1 and CDR2 from the germline V gene are SGHRS and YFSETQ. DNA of the CDR3: TGCGCCAGCAGCCGCGGGACTGGGGAGACCCAGTACTTC. Protein: CASSRGTGETQYF.

CDR3 sequence reads: CASSLPTSGGPTDTQYF. The CDR3 DNA reads as TGCGCCAGCAGCCTCCCGACTAGCGGGGGCCCCACAGATACGCAGTATTTT. This rearrangement joins TRBV4-1 to TRBJ2-3, with 12 positions matching TRBD2. The germline V gene encodes CDR1 MGHRA and CDR2 YSYEKL. The CDR3 sequence is 17 residues long. V trimming: 4 bases; J trimming: 2 bases; junction bases outside the gene matches: 7.

The J gene is TRBJ2-5, the V gene TRBV19, with D possibly matching TRBD1 (5 bases). V was shortened by 5 bases and J by 6 bases, with 13 bases between the two germline ends. The CDR3 spans 13 residues. Germline loops: CDR1 LNHDA, CDR2 SQIVND (reference sequence). CDR3 nucleotide sequence: TGTGCCAGTAGTCGGCCAGGGCGAAAGACCCAGTACTTC. It yields the protein CASSRPGRKTQYF.

The rearrangement joins TRBV19 to TRBJ1-2; 7 bases agree with TRBD1. Per germline, CDR1 LNHDA and CDR2 SQIVND (reference sequence). The CDR3 loop spans 14 amino acids. The V and J ends lost 7 bases and 0 bases, in that order; junction bases with no gene match: 5. Here the CDR3 DNA reads TGTGCCAGTACCCCGGGACAGACTAACTATGGCTACACCTTC. Translation: CASTPGQTNYGYTF.

This rearrangement joins TRBV7-2 to TRBJ1-2; 12 bases align to TRBD1. Per the germline V gene, CDR1 is SGHTA and CDR2 is FQGNSA. CDR3 size: 17 residues. With V trimmed by 1 base and J by 4 bases, 7 bases remained unmatched. This CDR3 is CASSLVGTGGVGYGYTF. In nucleotides, the CDR3 is TGTGCCAGCAGCTTAGTCGGGACAGGGGGCGTCGGCTATGGCTACACCTTC.

V is TRBV6-5 and J is TRBJ2-5, with 8 bases lining up with TRBD2. The CDR3 spans 15 residues. Trimming cost V 4 bases and J 5 bases; bases outside gene matches: 9. Per germline, CDR1 MNHEY and CDR2 SVGAGI. CDR3: CASSSPGLVQETQYF. CDR3 DNA: TGTGCCAGCAGTTCCCCGGGACTAGTTCAGGAGACCCAGTACTTC.

In its sample, this clone was seen once. The chain joins TRBV2 to TRBJ2-7, with D uncertain. Germline lookup yields CDR1 SNHLY and CDR2 FYNNEI. CDR3 size: 16 residues. Trimming removed 6 bases from V and 2 bases from J, with 20 bases in between. The CDR3, as DNA: TGTGCCAGCAGCCCTACTCCCGGCGGCTTTCCCTACGAGCAGTACTTC. Amino acid sequence: CASSPTPGGFPYEQYF.

This clone was seen a few times. CDR3 nucleotide sequence: TGTGCTAGTGGTACCGGACAGGGGGTAAGCTATGGCTACACCTTC. This sequence encodes CASGTGQGVSYGYTF. V and J are TRBV12-5 and TRBJ1-2; 10 bases fit TRBD1. The V gene end was trimmed by 5 bases and the J gene end by 4 bases; junction bases not matched to a gene: 7. From germline, CDR1 is LGHNT and CDR2 FRNRAP. The CDR3 consists of 15 residues.

A single count supports this clone. Other DNA sequences in the sample encode the same CDR3. V is TRBV5-1 and J is TRBJ1-6; 11 bases are a match to TRBD1. CDR1 is SGHRS and CDR2 is YFSETQ in the germline V gene. J lost 8 bases, V lost 4 bases, and 5 bases had no gene match. CDR3 length equals 15 residues. The CDR3 protein is CASSLGQGAHSPLHF. DNA for the CDR3: TGCGCCAGCAGCCTAGGACAGGGGGCACATTCACCCCTCCACTTT.

This clone was counted a single time. The genes are TRBV27 and TRBJ1-1; 10 bases are shared with TRBD1. Losses at the gene ends were 5 bases for V and 4 bases for J; bases not matched to a gene: 7. Germline V gene sequence: CDR1 MNHEY, CDR2 SMNVEV (reference sequence). This CDR3 has 15 amino acids. CDR3: CASSPWTGGGTEAFF. The CDR3 bases are TGTGCCAGCAGTCCCTGGACAGGGGGTGGCACTGAAGCTTTCTTT.

Comments on this clone: Germline and junction disagree at one end, which may indicate a read error. The V call is TRBV7-9, the J call TRBJ1-5, with 7 bases aligning to TRBD1. This CDR3 is built from 15 residues. The V gene's germline CDR1 is SEHNR and CDR2 FQNEAQ (reference sequence). The CDR3 bases are TGTTCCAGCAGCACAGGACAGGAGTTGATCTGGCCCCAGCATTTT. Amino acids: CSSSTGQELIWPQHF.

This clone was found once. The chain is built from TRBV19 and TRBJ2-1, with TRBD1 matching over 10 bases. Trimming cost V 3 bases and J 8 bases; bases outside gene matches: 7. Germline lookup yields CDR1 LNHDA and CDR2 SQIVND (reference sequence). This CDR3 is 15 amino acids long. CDR3 loop: CASSIWGTGVDEQFF. CDR3 in DNA: TGTGCCAGTAGTATTTGGGGGACAGGGGTCGATGAGCAGTTCTTC.

The chain has TRBV5-4 and TRBJ2-3, with 10 bases lining up with TRBD2. CDR1 and CDR2 (germline): SGHNT, YYREEE (reference sequence). Germline trimming cut 2 bases from V and 5 bases from J; bases unmatched to any gene: 5. This CDR3 has 15 amino acids. CDR3: CASSLRAGGGDTQYF. The CDR3 DNA sequence: TGTGCCAGCAGCTTAAGAGCGGGAGGGGGAGATACGCAGTATTTT.

This clone has just one count. This rearrangement joins TRBV10-3 to TRBJ2-3; the match to TRBD1 covers 8 bases. V was pared by 6 bases and J by 3 bases, with 5 bases of the junction left unmatched. Germline V lookup: CDR1 ENHRY, CDR2 SYGVKD. The length of the CDR3 is 14 residues. CDR3 sequence (DNA): TGTGCCATCAGGACAGGGGTTGAAACAGATACGCAGTATTTT. Its protein product is CAIRTGVETDTQYF.

The chain is built from TRBV5-1 and TRBJ1-2; the D gene is possibly TRBD1 (5 bases). Trimming removed 3 bases from V and 0 bases from J, with 9 bases in between. The CDR3 consists of 14 residues. From germline, CDR1 is SGHRS and CDR2 YFSETQ. The CDR3 is CASSSDSPNYGYTF. The CDR3 region has the DNA TGCGCCAGCAGCTCTGACAGCCCTAACTATGGCTACACCTTC.

This sequence joins TRBV9 and TRBJ1-6; D is ambiguous. The CDR3 extends over 13 amino acids. The V end lost 2 bases, the J end lost 14 bases, and 14 bases lay between the germline ends. CDR1 and CDR2 from the germline V gene are SGDLS and YYNGEE. CDR3 bases: TGTGCCAGCAGCGTCCGACTGGGAGAAACCCTCCACTTT. This gives the protein CASSVRLGETLHF.